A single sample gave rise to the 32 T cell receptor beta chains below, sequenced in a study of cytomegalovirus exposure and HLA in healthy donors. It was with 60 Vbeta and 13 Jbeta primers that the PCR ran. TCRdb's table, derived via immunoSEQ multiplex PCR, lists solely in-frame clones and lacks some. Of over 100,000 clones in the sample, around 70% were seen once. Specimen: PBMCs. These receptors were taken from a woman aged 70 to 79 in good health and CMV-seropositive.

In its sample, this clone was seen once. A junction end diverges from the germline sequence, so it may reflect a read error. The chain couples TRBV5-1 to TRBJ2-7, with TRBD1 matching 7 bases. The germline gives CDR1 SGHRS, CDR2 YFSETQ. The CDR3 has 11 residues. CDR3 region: CASSTGTVRSF. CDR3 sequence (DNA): TGCGCCAGCAGCACTGGGACAGTTCGGTCCTTC.

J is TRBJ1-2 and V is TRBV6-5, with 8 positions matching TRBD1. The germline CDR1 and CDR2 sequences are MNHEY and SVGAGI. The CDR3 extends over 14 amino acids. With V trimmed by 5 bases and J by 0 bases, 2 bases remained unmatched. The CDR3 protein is CASSPRGPNYGYTF. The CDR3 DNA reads TGTGCCAGCAGTCCCAGGGGGCCTAACTATGGCTACACCTTC.

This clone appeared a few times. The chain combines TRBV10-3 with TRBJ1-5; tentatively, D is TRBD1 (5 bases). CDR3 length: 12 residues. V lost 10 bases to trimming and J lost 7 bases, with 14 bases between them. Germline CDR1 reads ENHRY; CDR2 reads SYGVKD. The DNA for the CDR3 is TGTGCCACGCGCAGGGAGGGCCAGCCCCAGCATTTT. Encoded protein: CATRREGQPQHF.

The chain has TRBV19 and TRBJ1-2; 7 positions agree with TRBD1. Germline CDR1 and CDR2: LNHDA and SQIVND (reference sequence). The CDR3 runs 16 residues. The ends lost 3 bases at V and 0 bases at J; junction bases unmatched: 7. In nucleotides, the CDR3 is TGTGCCAGTAGTATCCCAGGACAGGAGGCTAACTATGGCTACACCTTC. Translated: CASSIPGQEANYGYTF. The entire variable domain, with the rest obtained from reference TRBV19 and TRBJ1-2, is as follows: DGGITQSPKYLFRKEGQNVTLSCEQNLNHDAMYWYRQDPGQGLRLIYYSQIVNDFQKGDIAEGYSVSREKKESFPLTVTSAQKNPTAFYLCASSIPGQEANYGYTFGSGTRLTVV.

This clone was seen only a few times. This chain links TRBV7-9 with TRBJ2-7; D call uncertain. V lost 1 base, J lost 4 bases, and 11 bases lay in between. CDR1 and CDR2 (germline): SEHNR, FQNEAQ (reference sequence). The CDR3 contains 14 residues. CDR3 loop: CASSLGSGRYEQYF. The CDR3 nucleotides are TGTGCCAGCAGCTTAGGATCCGGTCGGTACGAGCAGTACTTC.

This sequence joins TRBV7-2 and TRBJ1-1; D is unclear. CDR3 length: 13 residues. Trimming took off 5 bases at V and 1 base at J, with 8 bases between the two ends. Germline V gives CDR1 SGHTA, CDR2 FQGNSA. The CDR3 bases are TGTGCCAGCAGCACACGACAGAACACTGAAGCTTTCTTT. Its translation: CASSTRQNTEAFF.

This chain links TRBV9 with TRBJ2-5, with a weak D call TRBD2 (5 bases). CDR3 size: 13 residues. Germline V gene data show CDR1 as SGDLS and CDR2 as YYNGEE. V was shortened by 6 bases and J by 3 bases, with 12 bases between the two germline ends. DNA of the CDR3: TGTGCCAGCAAATTACGGGAAAAAGAGACCCAGTACTTC. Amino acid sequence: CASKLREKETQYF. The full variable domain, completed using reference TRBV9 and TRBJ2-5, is DSGVTQTPKHLITATGQRVTLRCSPRSGDLSVYWYQQSLDQGLQFLIQYYNGEERAKGNILERFSAQQFPDLHSELNLSSLELGDSALYFCASKLREKETQYFGPGTRLLVL.

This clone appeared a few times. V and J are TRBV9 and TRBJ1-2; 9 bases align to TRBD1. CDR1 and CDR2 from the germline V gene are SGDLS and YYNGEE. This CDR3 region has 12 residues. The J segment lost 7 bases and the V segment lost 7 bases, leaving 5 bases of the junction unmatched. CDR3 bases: TGTGCCAGCGGAGAACAGGGGGCTGGCTACACCTTC. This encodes CASGEQGAGYTF.

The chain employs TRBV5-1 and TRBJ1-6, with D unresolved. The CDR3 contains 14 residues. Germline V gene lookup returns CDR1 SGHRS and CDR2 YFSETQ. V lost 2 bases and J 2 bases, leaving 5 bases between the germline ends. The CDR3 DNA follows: TGCGCCAGCAGCTTTGCAGCCTATAATTCACCCCTCCACTTT. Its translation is CASSFAAYNSPLHF.

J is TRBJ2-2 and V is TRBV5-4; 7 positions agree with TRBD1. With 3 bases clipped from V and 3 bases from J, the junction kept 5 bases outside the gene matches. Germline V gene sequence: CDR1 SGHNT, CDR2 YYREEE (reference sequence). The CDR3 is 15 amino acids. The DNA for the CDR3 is TGTGCCAGCAGCTATTTAACAGGGGACACCGGGGAGCTGTTTTTT. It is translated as CASSYLTGDTGELFF.

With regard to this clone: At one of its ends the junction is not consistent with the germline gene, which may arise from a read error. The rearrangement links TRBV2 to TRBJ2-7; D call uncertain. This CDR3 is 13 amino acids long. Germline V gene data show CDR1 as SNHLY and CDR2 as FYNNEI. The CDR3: CASREGQAYEQYF. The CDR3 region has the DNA TGTGCCAGCAGGGAAGGGCAGGCCTACGAGCAGTACTTC.

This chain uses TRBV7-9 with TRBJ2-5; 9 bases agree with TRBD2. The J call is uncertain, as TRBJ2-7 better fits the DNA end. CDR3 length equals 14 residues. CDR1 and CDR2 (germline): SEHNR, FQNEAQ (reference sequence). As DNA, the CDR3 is TGTGCCATCACCGCGGGAGGGGACTCCTACGAGCAGTACTTC. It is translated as CAITAGGDSYEQYF.

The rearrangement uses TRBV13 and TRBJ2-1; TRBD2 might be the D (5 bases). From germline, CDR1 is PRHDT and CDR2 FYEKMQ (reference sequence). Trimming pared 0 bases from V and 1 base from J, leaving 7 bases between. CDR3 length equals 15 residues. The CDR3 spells CASSLGRVSYNEQFF. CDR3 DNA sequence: TGTGCCAGCAGCTTAGGGAGGGTTTCCTACAATGAGCAGTTCTTC.

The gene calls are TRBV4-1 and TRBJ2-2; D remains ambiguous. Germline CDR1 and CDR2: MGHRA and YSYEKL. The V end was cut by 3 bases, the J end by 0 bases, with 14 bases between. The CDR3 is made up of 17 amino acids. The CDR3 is CASSQMKRLTNTGELFF. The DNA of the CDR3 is TGCGCCAGCAGCCAGATGAAGAGATTGACGAACACCGGGGAGCTGTTTTTT.

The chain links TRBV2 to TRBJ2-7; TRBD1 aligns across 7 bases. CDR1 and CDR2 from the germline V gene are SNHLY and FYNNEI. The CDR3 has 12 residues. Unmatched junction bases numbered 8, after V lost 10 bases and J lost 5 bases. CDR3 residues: CANLDRANEQYF. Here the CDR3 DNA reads TGTGCCAACCTCGACAGGGCCAACGAGCAGTACTTC.

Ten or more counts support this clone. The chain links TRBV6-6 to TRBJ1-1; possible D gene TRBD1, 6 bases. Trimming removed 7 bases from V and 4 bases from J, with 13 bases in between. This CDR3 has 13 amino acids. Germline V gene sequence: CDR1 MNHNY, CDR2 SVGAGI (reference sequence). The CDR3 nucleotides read TGTGCCAGCATACTAAAGGACAGCACTGAAGCTTTCTTT. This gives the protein CASILKDSTEAFF.

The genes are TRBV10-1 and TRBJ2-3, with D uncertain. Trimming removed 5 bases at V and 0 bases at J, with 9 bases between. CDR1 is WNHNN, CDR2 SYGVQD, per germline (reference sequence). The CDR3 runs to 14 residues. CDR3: CASSPFTSTDTQYF. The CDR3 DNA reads TGCGCCAGCAGTCCCTTTACAAGCACAGATACGCAGTATTTT.

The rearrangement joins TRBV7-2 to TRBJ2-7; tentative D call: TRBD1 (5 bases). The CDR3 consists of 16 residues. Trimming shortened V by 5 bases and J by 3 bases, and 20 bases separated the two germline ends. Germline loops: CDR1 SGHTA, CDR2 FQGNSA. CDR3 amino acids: CASSPVRALSRYEQYF. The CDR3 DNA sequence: TGTGCCAGCAGCCCCGTCAGGGCCCTTAGCCGCTACGAGCAGTACTTC.

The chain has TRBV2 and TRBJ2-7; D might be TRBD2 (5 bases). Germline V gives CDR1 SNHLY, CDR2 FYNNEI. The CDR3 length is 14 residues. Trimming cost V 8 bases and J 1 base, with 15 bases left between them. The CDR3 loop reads CASVVRETSYEQYF. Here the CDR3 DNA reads TGTGCCAGCGTTGTGAGGGAGACATCCTACGAGCAGTACTTC. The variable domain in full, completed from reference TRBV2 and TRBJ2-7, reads EPEVTQTPSHQVTQMGQEVILRCVPISNHLYFYWYRQILGQKVEFLVSFYNNEISEKSEIFDDQFSVERPDGSNFTLKIRSTKLEDSAMYFCASVVRETSYEQYFGPGTRLTVT.

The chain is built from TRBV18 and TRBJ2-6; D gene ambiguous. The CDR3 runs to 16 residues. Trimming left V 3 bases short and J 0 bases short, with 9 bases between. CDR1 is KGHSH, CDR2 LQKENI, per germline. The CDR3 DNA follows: TGTGCCAGCTCACCGAAACAGAACTCTGGGGCCAACGTCCTGACTTTC. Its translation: CASSPKQNSGANVLTF.

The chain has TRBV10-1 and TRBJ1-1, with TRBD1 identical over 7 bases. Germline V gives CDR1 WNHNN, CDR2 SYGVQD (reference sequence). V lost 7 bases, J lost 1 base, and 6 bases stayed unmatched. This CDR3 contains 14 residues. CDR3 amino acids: CASKAGGSNTEAFF. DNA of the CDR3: TGCGCCAGCAAGGCAGGGGGTTCGAACACTGAAGCTTTCTTT.

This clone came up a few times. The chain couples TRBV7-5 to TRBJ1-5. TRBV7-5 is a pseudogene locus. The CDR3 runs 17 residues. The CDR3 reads CARSLARRPYSNQPQHF. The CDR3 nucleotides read TGTGCCAGAAGCTTAGCGCGGCGACCCTATAGCAATCAGCCCCAGCATTTT.

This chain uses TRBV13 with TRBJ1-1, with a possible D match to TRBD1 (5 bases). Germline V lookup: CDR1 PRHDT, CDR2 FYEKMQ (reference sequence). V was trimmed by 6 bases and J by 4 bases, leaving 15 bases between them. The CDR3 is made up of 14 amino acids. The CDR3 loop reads CASRATDKATEAFF. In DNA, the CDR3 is TGTGCCAGCAGGGCGACAGATAAGGCCACTGAAGCTTTCTTT.

The CDR3 region has the DNA TGTGCCAGCTCCCAAACAGGGCCCAATCAGCCCCAGCATTTT. It translates to CASSQTGPNQPQHF. The chain links TRBV18 to TRBJ1-5, with a possible D match to TRBD1 (6 bases). Germline V CDR1 and CDR2: KGHSH, LQKENI. V gave up 6 bases and J gave up 3 bases, with 12 bases separating them. The CDR3 has 14 residues.

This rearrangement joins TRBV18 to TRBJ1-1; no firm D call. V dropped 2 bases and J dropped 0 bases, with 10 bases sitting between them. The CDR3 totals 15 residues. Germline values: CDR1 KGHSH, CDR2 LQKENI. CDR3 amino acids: CASSPGGLMNTEAFF. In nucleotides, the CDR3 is TGTGCCAGCTCACCAGGAGGGTTAATGAACACTGAAGCTTTCTTT.

The CDR3 nucleotides read TGTGCCAGCAGCGTAGGGGGGCCGGTTTCACCCCTCCACTTT. Translating gives CASSVGGPVSPLHF. This sequence joins TRBV9 and TRBJ1-6, with a possible D match to TRBD1 (6 bases). Germline V CDR1 and CDR2: SGDLS, YYNGEE. Trimming took 0 bases from V and 9 from J, leaving 10 bases between them. This CDR3 has 14 amino acids.

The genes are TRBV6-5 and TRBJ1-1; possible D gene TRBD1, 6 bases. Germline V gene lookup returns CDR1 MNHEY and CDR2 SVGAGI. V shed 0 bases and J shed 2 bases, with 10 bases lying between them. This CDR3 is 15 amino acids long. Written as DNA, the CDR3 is TGTGCCAGCAGTTACTCCTTGGACAGCAACACTGAAGCTTTCTTT. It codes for CASSYSLDSNTEAFF.

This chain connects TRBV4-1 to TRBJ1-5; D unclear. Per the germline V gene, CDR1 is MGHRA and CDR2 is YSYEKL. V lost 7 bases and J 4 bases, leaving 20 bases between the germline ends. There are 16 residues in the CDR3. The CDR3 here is CASTLNPSRVNQPQHF. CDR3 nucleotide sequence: TGCGCCAGCACTCTAAACCCATCACGGGTTAATCAGCCCCAGCATTTT.

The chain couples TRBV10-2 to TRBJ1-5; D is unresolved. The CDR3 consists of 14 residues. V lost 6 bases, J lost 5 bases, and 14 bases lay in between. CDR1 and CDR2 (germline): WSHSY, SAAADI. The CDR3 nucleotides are TGCGCCAGCAGCGAGCTCGGGAGGGATCAGCCCCAGCATTTT. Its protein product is CASSELGRDQPQHF.

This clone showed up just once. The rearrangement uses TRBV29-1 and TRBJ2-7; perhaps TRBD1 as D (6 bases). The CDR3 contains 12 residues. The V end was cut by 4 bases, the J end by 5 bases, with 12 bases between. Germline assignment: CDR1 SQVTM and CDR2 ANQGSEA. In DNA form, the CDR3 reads TGCAGCGTTGGGGGAAGGGGGAACGAGCAGTACTTC. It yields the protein CSVGGRGNEQYF.

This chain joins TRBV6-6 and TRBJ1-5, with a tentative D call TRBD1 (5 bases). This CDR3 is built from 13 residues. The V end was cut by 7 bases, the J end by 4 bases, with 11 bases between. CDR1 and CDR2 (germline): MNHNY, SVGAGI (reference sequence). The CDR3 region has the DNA TGTGCCAGCAACCCCGGGGGGAATCAGCCCCAGCATTTT. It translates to CASNPGGNQPQHF.

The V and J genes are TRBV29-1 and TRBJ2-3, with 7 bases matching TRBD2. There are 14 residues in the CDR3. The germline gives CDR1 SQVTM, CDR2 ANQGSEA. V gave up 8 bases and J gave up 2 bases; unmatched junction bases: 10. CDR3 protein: CSSRASGNTDTQYF. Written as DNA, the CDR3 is TGCAGCTCCCGGGCTAGCGGAAACACAGATACGCAGTATTTT.